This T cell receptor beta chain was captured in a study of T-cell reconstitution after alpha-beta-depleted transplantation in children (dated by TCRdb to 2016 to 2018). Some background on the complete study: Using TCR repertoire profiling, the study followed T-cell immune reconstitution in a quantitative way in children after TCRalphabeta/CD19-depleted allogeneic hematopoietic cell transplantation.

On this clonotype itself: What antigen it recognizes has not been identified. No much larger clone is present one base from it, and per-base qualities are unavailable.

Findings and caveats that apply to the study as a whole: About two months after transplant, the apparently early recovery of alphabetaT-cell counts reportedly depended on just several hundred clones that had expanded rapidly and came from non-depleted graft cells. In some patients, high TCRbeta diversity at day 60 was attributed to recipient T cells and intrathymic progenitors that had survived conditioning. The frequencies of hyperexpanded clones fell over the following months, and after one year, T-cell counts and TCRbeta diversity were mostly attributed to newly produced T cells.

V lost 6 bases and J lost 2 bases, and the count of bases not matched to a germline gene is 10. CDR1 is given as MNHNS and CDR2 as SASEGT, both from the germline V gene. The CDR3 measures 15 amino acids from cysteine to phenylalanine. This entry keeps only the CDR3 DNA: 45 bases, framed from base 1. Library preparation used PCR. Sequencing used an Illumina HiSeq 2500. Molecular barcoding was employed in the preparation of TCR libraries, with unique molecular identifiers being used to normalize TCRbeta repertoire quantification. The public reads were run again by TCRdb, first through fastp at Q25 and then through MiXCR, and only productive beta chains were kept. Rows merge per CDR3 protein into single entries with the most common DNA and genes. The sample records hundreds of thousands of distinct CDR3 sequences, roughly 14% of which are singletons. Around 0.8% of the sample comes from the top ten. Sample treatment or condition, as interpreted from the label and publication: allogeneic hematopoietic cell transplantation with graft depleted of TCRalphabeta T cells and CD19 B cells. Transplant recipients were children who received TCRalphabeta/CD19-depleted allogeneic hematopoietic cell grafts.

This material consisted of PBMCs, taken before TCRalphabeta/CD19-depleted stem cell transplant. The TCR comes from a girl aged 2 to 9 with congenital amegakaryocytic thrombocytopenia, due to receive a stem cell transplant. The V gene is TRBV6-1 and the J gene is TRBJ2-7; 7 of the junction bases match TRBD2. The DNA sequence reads TGTGCCAGCAGCCGTCTAGCGGCCCTAACCTACGAGCAGTACTTC. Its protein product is CASSRLAALTYEQYF.